These T cell receptor beta chains were read from a single sample in a study of vaccination and CD4 T cells after COVID-19. The antigens of these receptors remain unknown. One entry per CDR3 protein results from TCRdb running MiXCR on the PCR reads. The table lists around 14,000 distinct CDR3 sequences, about 32% of them singletons. Sequencing input: cultured CD4+ T cells from blood. The receptors derive from a human donor with COVID-19. Both conserved end residues are part of each CDR3. A D gene is named only where the DNA matches it firmly. Expanded clones are given a class, and other clones once, few, many or no size at all.

TRBJ1-1 | - | - | TRBV12-3/TRBV12-4 | TGTGCCAGCAGTTTAGCGCCGGGGGAGCGTGGAGCTTTCTTT | CASSLAPGERGAFF
TRBJ2-5 | few | - | TRBV19 | TGTGCCAGTAGTTTCGACAGCCAAGAGACCCAGTACTTC | CASSFDSQETQYF
TRBJ2-1 | - | TRBD2 | TRBV24-1 | TGTGCCACCAGTGATGCGCCCAGCGGGGTCGATGAGCAGTTCTTC | CATSDAPSGVDEQFF
TRBJ2-5 | - | TRBD1 | TRBV20-1 | TGCAGTGCTAGAGATACCGGACAGGGGGCCGCGGAGACCCAGTACTTC | CSARDTGQGAAETQYF
TRBJ1-2 | - | TRBD1 | TRBV7-2 | TGTGCCAGCAGCTTATCGGCCACGGGACAGGGCATTGGCTACACCTTC | CASSLSATGQGIGYTF
TRBJ2-1 | - | - | TRBV20-1 | TGCAGTGCTAGTGGAGGGGGACGAAACAATGAGCAGTTCTTC | CSASGGGRNNEQFF
TRBJ2-7 | - | TRBD1 | TRBV6-1 | TGTGCCAGCAGCCGAGGGGACAGGGGCCACGAGCAGTACTTC | CASSRGDRGHEQYF
TRBJ2-4 | - | - | TRBV11-2 | TGTGCCAGCAGCAACCCAACAAAGGGCAAAAACATTCAGTACTTC | CASSNPTKGKNIQYF
TRBJ1-1 | - | - | TRBV20-1 | TGCAGGGTATACCAGGGGAACACTGAAGCTTTCTTT | CRVYQGNTEAFF
TRBJ1-5 | few | - | TRBV12-3/TRBV12-4 | TGTGCCAGCAGTTATCTTAGGGTAGGGCAGCCCCAGCATTTT | CASSYLRVGQPQHF
TRBJ1-2 | - | - | TRBV5-1 | TGCGCCAGCAGCCCGACAGGAAAGAGCTATGGCTACACCTTC | CASSPTGKSYGYTF
TRBJ2-1 | - | TRBD2 | TRBV20-1 | TGCAGTGCTAAGCAGACTAGCGGGGGGGCAGGTGAGCAGTTCTTC | CSAKQTSGGAGEQFF
TRBJ1-1 | - | - | TRBV9 | TGTGCCAGCAGCGTAGTATCTTCTAAGAACACTGAAGCTTTCTTT | CASSVVSSKNTEAFF
TRBJ2-5 | - | - | TRBV27 | TGTGCCAGCGCCCCCCGGACACAAGAGACCCAGTACTTC | CASAPRTQETQYF
TRBJ2-2 | - | - | TRBV16 | TGTGCCAGCAGCCAATTCCGGGGGAACACCGGGGAGCTGTTTTTT | CASSQFRGNTGELFF
TRBJ1-1 | - | - | TRBV6-4 | TGTGCCAGCAAGCAAGGGGCTGAAGCTTTCTTT | CASKQGAEAFF
TRBJ2-7 | few | TRBD1 | TRBV27 | TGTGCCAGCAGTTCCCGAACGGGACAGGGGGTAGCCGAGCAGTACTTC | CASSSRTGQGVAEQYF